A selection of T cell receptor beta chains follows, all from one sample in a study of T cells in Graves' hyperthyroidism and ophthalmopathy. TCRdb re-derived calls from the multiplex PCR reads in MiXCR, one entry per CDR3 protein. The repertoire consists of a few hundred thousand distinct CDR3 sequences, with roughly 18% occurring once and the leading ten covering 35% to 50%. Sequenced sample: blood. The receptors were sampled from a man in his forties or fifties with Graves' hyperthyroidism. CDR3s include the opening cysteine and the closing phenylalanine or tryptophan. D genes are given only for firm matches. Clone size appears in some rows only: once, few, many, or a class for an expanded clone.

>TRBV10-3|many|-|TRBJ2-5
TGTGCCATCAAGGGGCAAAGCCGGGGAGGCCAAGAGACCCAGTACTTC
CAIKGQSRGGQETQYF
>TRBV20-1|many|-|TRBJ2-3
TGCAGTGCTCTCCGGAATGGTGGCACAGATACGCAGTATTTT
CSALRNGGTDTQYF
>TRBV6-2/TRBV6-3|few|-|TRBJ2-2
TGTGCCAGCATCCCCAAGGCAGGGTACACCGGGGAGCTGTTTTTT
CASIPKAGYTGELFF
>TRBV20-1|many|TRBD1|TRBJ1-5
TGCAGTGTCGCGGGACAGAATAGCAATCAGCCCCAGCATTTT
CSVAGQNSNQPQHF
>TRBV28|many|-|TRBJ2-5
TGTGCCAGCAGGATCCAGGGTCAAGAGACCCAGTACTTC
CASRIQGQETQYF
>TRBV11-2|few|-|TRBJ1-5
TGTGCCAGCAGCCCATGGGGAGCCCGGAACGATCAGCCCCAGCATTTT
CASSPWGARNDQPQHF
>TRBV7-2|many|-|TRBJ2-1
TGTGCCAGCAGCCACTCGAGGGGGGAGTACAATGAGCAGTTCTTC
CASSHSRGEYNEQFF
>TRBV4-2|few|TRBD1|TRBJ1-5
TGTGCCAGCAGCCAAGGCCCCAGAGTTAGGGGGGGGGGGACAGTCAGCAATCAGCCCCAGCATTTT
CASSQGPRVRGGGTVSNQPQHF
>TRBV7-2|-|TRBD2|TRBJ2-3
TGTGCCAGCAGCTTTGTAGCGGGGGGGCAAGATCCGCAGTATTTT
CASSFVAGGQDPQYF
>TRBV28|many|TRBD1|TRBJ1-2
TGTGCCAGCAGTCTCCGGGACAGGATTAACTATGGCTACACCTTC
CASSLRDRINYGYTF
>TRBV28|-|-|TRBJ1-2
TGTGCCAGCAAAGAACCCGGGACCCTAGGCTACACCTTC
CASKEPGTLGYTF
>TRBV12-3/TRBV12-4|many|-|TRBJ1-2
TGTGCCAGCAGTTTCAGGACCCCGCGTCAGAACTATGGCTACACCTTC
CASSFRTPRQNYGYTF
>TRBV30|many|-|TRBJ2-3
TGTGCCTGGAATGGCGGGACAGAGAAAAGCACAGATACGCAGTATTTT
CAWNGGTEKSTDTQYF
>TRBV7-3|-|TRBD2|TRBJ2-1
TGTGCCAGCAGCCCGGGGAGCGGGGCCTACAATGAGCAGTTCTTC
CASSPGSGAYNEQFF
>TRBV20-1|many|TRBD2|TRBJ2-7
TGCAGTGCTAGAGAGCCTAGCGGGGGAACCTACGAGCAGTACTTC
CSAREPSGGTYEQYF
>TRBV18|many|TRBD1|TRBJ2-5
TGTGCCAGCTCCCTGAGGGACAGACAAGAGACCCAGTACTTC
CASSLRDRQETQYF
>TRBV24-1|-|-|TRBJ2-2
TGTGCCACCAGTGAAGGAGCGGTGGGAACCGGGGAGCTGTTTTTT
CATSEGAVGTGELFF
>TRBV15|many|-|TRBJ1-2
TGTGCCACCGGAGAGTTGGACAGTACTAACTATGGCTACACCTTC
CATGELDSTNYGYTF
>TRBV10-1|many|TRBD1|TRBJ2-7
TGCGCCAGCAGTGAGTCTGACAGGGGCCACGAGCAGTACTTC
CASSESDRGHEQYF
>TRBV3-1|-|-|TRBJ1-6
TGTGCCAGCAGCCCCAGGGAAGAATCACCCCTCCACTTT
CASSPREESPLHF
>TRBV7-2|few|TRBD1|TRBJ2-7
TGTGCCAGCAGCTCCGGACAGGGAACCTACGAGCAGTACTTC
CASSSGQGTYEQYF
>TRBV3-1|many|-|TRBJ2-5
TGTGCCAGCAGCCAAGGTACAGGGACGGAGACCCAGTACTTC
CASSQGTGTETQYF
>TRBV2|many|-|TRBJ2-2
TGTGCCAGCAGTGAACGGCGGAACACCGGGGAGCTGTTTTTT
CASSERRNTGELFF
>TRBV15|-|-|TRBJ2-7
TGTGCCACCAGCAGAGATCGGTCTGTTAGACGCTCCTACGAGCAGTACTTC
CATSRDRSVRRSYEQYF
>TRBV2|many|-|TRBJ2-3
TGTGCCAGCACGGCAGGTACATCGGATACGCAGTATTTT
CASTAGTSDTQYF
>TRBV10-1|-|-|TRBJ2-2
TGCGCCAGCTGGAGCACCGGGGAGCTGTTTTTT
CASWSTGELFF
>TRBV20-1|many|TRBD1|TRBJ1-5
TGCAGTGCGGACAGGGGGCGCGGCAATCAGCCCCAGCATTTT
CSADRGRGNQPQHF
>TRBV7-8|many|-|TRBJ2-3
TGTGCCAGCAGCTTAGAGGGCCGGGATACGCAGTATTTT
CASSLEGRDTQYF
>TRBV24-1|many|TRBD1|TRBJ2-1
TGTGCCACCAGTGAAGTACCGGGACAGGGTCTCGATGAGCAGTTCTTC
CATSEVPGQGLDEQFF
>TRBV30|many|-|TRBJ1-2
TGTGCCTGGAGTCCCTCGATCAGAACTAACTATGGCTACACCTTC
CAWSPSIRTNYGYTF
>TRBV4-3|-|TRBD1|TRBJ1-5
TGCGCCAGCAGCCAAGATCTCAGGGACAGGAGACCCAATCAGCCCCAGCATTTT
CASSQDLRDRRPNQPQHF
>TRBV7-9|many|-|TRBJ2-7
TGTGCCAGCAGCCCTTGGGGAGCCTACGAGCAGTACTTC
CASSPWGAYEQYF
>TRBV7-9|-|-|TRBJ1-3
TGTGCCAGCAGCCAGATGAACTCTGGAAACACCATATATTTT
CASSQMNSGNTIYF
>TRBV10-1|many|-|TRBJ2-2
TGCGCCAGCAGTGGGGGTACAGCCAACACCGGGGAGCTGTTTTTT
CASSGGTANTGELFF
>TRBV2|-|-|TRBJ2-5
TGTGCCAGCAGTGAATATTCGTCAGGGAATCGGGAGACCCAGTACTTC
CASSEYSSGNRETQYF
>TRBV7-2|many|-|TRBJ1-5
TGTGCCAGCAGCTTAGCGGGCCGGTTTAATCAGCCCCAGCATTTT
CASSLAGRFNQPQHF
>TRBV20-1|many|-|TRBJ1-2
TGCAGTGCTAGAGAAGGGGGATTCTATGGCTACACCTTC
CSAREGGFYGYTF
>TRBV7-2|many|-|TRBJ2-3
TGTGCCAGCAGCGGACAAAGCACAGATACGCAGTATTTT
CASSGQSTDTQYF
>TRBV19|many|-|TRBJ2-7
TGTGCCAGTAGTATACGGACATACTCCTACGAGCAGTACTTC
CASSIRTYSYEQYF
>TRBV10-1|many|TRBD1|TRBJ1-1
TGCGCCAGCACCTCAGGGGGCAAGGCTGAAGCTTTCTTT
CASTSGGKAEAFF
>TRBV24-1|many|-|TRBJ2-5
TGTGCCACCAGTGATTTTCGACAGGCCAACGGAGAGACCCAGTACTTC
CATSDFRQANGETQYF
>TRBV6-1|many|-|TRBJ2-1
TGTGCCAGCAGGCAGGGGAGCTCCTACAATGAGCAGTTCTTC
CASRQGSSYNEQFF
>TRBV7-9|few|-|TRBJ2-7
TGTGCCAGCAGCTTAGTTGCGGACTACGAGCAGTACTTC
CASSLVADYEQYF
>TRBV5-1|many|-|TRBJ1-2
TGCGCCAGCAGCTTGGACGGGACTGCAATTGATGGCTACACCTTC
CASSLDGTAIDGYTF
>TRBV11-2|-|TRBD1|TRBJ2-6
TGTGCCAGCAGCCCGGGACAGGGAATAGCTGGGGCCAACGTCCTGACTTTC
CASSPGQGIAGANVLTF
>TRBV5-6|-|-|TRBJ2-1
TGTGCCAGCAGCTCAAACTTAGACACTAGGGAGTTCTTC
CASSSNLDTREFF
>TRBV6-2/TRBV6-3|many|TRBD1|TRBJ2-7
TGTGCCAGCACCTCTTCCGGGACAGTCTCCTACGAGCAGTACTTC
CASTSSGTVSYEQYF
>TRBV20-1|many|-|TRBJ2-5
TGCAGTGCTAGAGATTTGACGGACCAAGAGACCCAGTACTTC
CSARDLTDQETQYF
>TRBV7-9|many|-|TRBJ2-2
TGTGCCAGCAGCTCACAGGGACAACGATCGAACACCGGGGAGCTGTTTTTT
CASSSQGQRSNTGELFF
>TRBV7-9|many|-|TRBJ1-3
TGTGCCAGCAGCTTAACTAAAGGGAGCTCTGGAAACACCATATATTTT
CASSLTKGSSGNTIYF
>TRBV11-2|-|TRBD2|TRBJ2-1
TGTGCCAGCAGCCTTAGCGGGCTCAATGAGCAGTTCTTC
CASSLSGLNEQFF
>TRBV28|-|TRBD2|TRBJ2-1
TGTGCCAGCAGCCAATACTCTAGCGGGGTTAGCTCCTACAATGAGCAGTTCTTC
CASSQYSSGVSSYNEQFF
>TRBV11-3|-|-|TRBJ2-1
TGTGCCAGCGGCCAATACTCTGAGCAGTTCTTC
CASGQYSEQFF
>TRBV11-2|-|TRBD1|TRBJ2-7
TGTGCCAGCAGCTCGGGACAGGGGGCTATCCACGAGCAGTACTTC
CASSSGQGAIHEQYF
>TRBV30|many|-|TRBJ2-5
TGTGCCTGGACCAGTACTTTGGAGACCCAGTACTTC
CAWTSTLETQYF
>TRBV12-3/TRBV12-4|many|-|TRBJ1-5
TGTGCCAGCAGAATGGGGGGCGCAAGCAATCAGCCCCAGCATTTT
CASRMGGASNQPQHF
>TRBV2|-|TRBD1|TRBJ1-5
TGTGCCAGCAGTGATCCGGGACAGGCCCCGAATCAGCCCCAGCATTTT
CASSDPGQAPNQPQHF
>TRBV7-2|many|-|TRBJ1-2
TGTGCCAGCAGCAGGTTATACGACGGGGGGTATGGCTACACCTTC
CASSRLYDGGYGYTF